These T cell receptor beta chains were read from a single sample in a study of cytomegalovirus exposure and HLA in healthy donors. The table came from immunoSEQ multiplex PCR; TCRdb's copy has only in-frame clones and leaves some out. Of 85,000 to 120,000 clones listed, roughly nine tenths are singletons. Sequenced: PBMCs. These receptors were taken from a woman aged 18-29 years in good health and CMV-seropositive. Each CDR3 is given with its conserved first and last residue. D genes are given only for firm matches. Size values are once, few and many counts, or a class for expanded clones, and some rows have none.

CDR3 | DNA | J | V | D | size | length
CASQRGGQGNYGYTF | TGTGCCAGCCAAAGGGGAGGACAGGGTAACTATGGCTACACCTTC | TRBJ1-2 | TRBV9 | TRBD1 | - | 15
CASSLPPGDTEAFF | TGTGCCAGCAGCCTACCACCAGGGGACACTGAAGCTTTCTTT | TRBJ1-1 | TRBV7-9 | - | few | 14
CASSTTGVGQPQHF | TGCGCCAGCAGCACGACAGGGGTCGGCCAGCCCCAGCATTTT | TRBJ1-5 | TRBV5-1 | TRBD1 | once | 14
CASSALGTEAFF | TGTGCCAGCAGTGCCCTCGGGACTGAAGCTTTCTTT | TRBJ1-1 | TRBV27 | - | once | 12
CASSGDRDEKLFF | TGTGCCAGCAGTGGGGACAGGGATGAAAAACTGTTTTTT | TRBJ1-4 | TRBV2 | TRBD1 | - | 13
CASSPIGTAYGYTF | TGTGCCAGCAGTCCTATCGGGACAGCATATGGCTACACCTTC | TRBJ1-2 | TRBV27 | TRBD1 | - | 14
CASSPGTDPNEKLFF | TGTGCCAGCTCACCGGGGACAGACCCTAATGAAAAACTGTTTTTT | TRBJ1-4 | TRBV18 | TRBD1 | - | 15
CASSLSGGLGNTIYF | TGTGCCAGCAGTTTAAGCGGGGGGCTAGGAAACACCATATATTTT | TRBJ1-3 | TRBV27 | - | - | 15
CASSHRTGSPSGANVLTF | TGTGCCAGCAGCCACCGGACAGGATCTCCCTCTGGGGCCAACGTCCTGACTTTC | TRBJ2-6 | TRBV14 | TRBD1 | few | 18
CASSEAFGQGLQETQYF | TGTGCCAGCAGTGAAGCCTTTGGGCAGGGGCTCCAAGAGACCCAGTACTTC | TRBJ2-5 | TRBV2 | - | - | 17
CASSLAELAKNIQYF | TGTGCCAGCAGCTTAGCTGAGTTAGCCAAAAACATTCAGTACTTC | TRBJ2-4 | TRBV7-9 | - | - | 15
CASSFRGGGSYEQYF | TGTGCCAGCAGCTTCCGCGGGGGAGGGTCCTACGAGCAGTACTTC | TRBJ2-7 | TRBV5-4 | TRBD2 | - | 15
CASSQDRARGREKLFF | TGTGCCAGCAGCCAAGATAGAGCCAGGGGGCGTGAAAAACTGTTTTTT | TRBJ1-4 | TRBV4-2 | TRBD1 | - | 16
CASSPQGTGNQPQHF | TGTGCCAGCAGCCCACAGGGTACGGGCAATCAGCCCCAGCATTTT | TRBJ1-5 | TRBV9 | - | - | 15
CASSATIGGIGETQYF | TGTGCCAGCAGCGCGACGATAGGGGGCATAGGGGAGACCCAGTACTTC | TRBJ2-5 | TRBV7-2 | TRBD1 | - | 16
CASSQGRGGNTEAFF | TGCGCCAGCAGCCAGGGCAGGGGTGGGAACACTGAAGCTTTCTTT | TRBJ1-1 | TRBV5-1 | - | - | 15
CASSDTRAGEQYF | TGTGCCAGCAGTGATACCAGGGCGGGGGAGCAGTACTTC | TRBJ2-7 | TRBV6-1 | - | - | 13
CASSQETSGGQRDTQYF | TGTGCCAGCAGCCAAGAGACTAGCGGGGGCCAGCGGGATACGCAGTATTTT | TRBJ2-3 | TRBV4-2 | TRBD2 | - | 17
CASSQDFLGADYGYTF | TGTGCCAGCAGCCAAGATTTTCTGGGGGCGGACTATGGCTACACCTTC | TRBJ1-2 | TRBV14 | - | - | 16
CASSWVGQGRRNTGELFF | TGTGCCAGCAGTTGGGTAGGACAGGGTAGGAGGAACACCGGGGAGCTGTTTTTT | TRBJ2-2 | TRBV27 | TRBD1 | - | 18
CASRAFQETEAFF | TGTGCCAGCAGGGCCTTTCAGGAAACTGAAGCTTTCTTT | TRBJ1-1 | TRBV7-9 | - | many | 13
CATMEQGRTEAFF | TGTGCCACCATGGAACAGGGGAGAACTGAAGCTTTCTTT | TRBJ1-1 | TRBV6-5 | TRBD1 | - | 13
CASSLAGSAEAFF | TGTGCCAGCAGTTTGGCAGGGTCCGCTGAAGCTTTCTTT | TRBJ1-1 | TRBV28 | - | - | 13
CSVDRDSYYNEQFF | TGCAGCGTTGACCGGGACAGCTACTACAATGAGCAGTTCTTC | TRBJ2-1 | TRBV29-1 | TRBD1 | - | 14
CASSDRTGYEQYF | TGTGCCAGCAGTGATCGGACTGGCTACGAGCAGTACTTC | TRBJ2-7 | TRBV6-1 | - | - | 13
CASSEVGELEDTIYF | TGCGCCAGCAGCGAGGTAGGGGAATTAGAGGACACCATATATTTT | TRBJ1-3 | TRBV5-1 | - | - | 15
CASSSLGEANTEAFF | TGTGCCAGCAGTTCCTTAGGGGAGGCGAACACTGAAGCTTTCTTT | TRBJ1-1 | TRBV28 | - | - | 15
CASSGTGAFNQPQHF | TGTGCCAGCAGCGGAACAGGGGCATTTAATCAGCCCCAGCATTTT | TRBJ1-5 | TRBV2 | TRBD1 | - | 15
CASSRDFGAGELFF | TGTGCCAGCAGCCGGGACTTCGGGGCCGGGGAGCTGTTTTTT | TRBJ2-2 | TRBV9 | - | - | 14
CASSLEAQGDYGYTF | TGTGCCAGCAGCTTGGAGGCACAGGGAGACTATGGCTACACCTTC | TRBJ1-2 | TRBV5-8 | - | - | 15
CASSHPRDGAEVDEQFF | TGTGCCAGCAGTCACCCCAGAGACGGTGCAGAGGTAGATGAGCAGTTCTTC | TRBJ2-1 | TRBV2 | - | - | 17
CASSPRDRGNSPLHF | TGTGCCAGCAGTCCCAGGGACAGGGGGAATTCACCCCTCCACTTT | TRBJ1-6 | TRBV28 | TRBD1 | - | 15
CASSPRDRKSTGELFF | TGTGCCAGCAGCCCACGGGACAGGAAGAGCACCGGGGAGCTGTTTTTT | TRBJ2-2 | TRBV7-2 | TRBD1 | - | 16
CASSRELETQYF | TGTGCCAGCAGTAGGGAGTTGGAGACCCAGTACTTC | TRBJ2-5 | TRBV11-1 | - | - | 12
CASSLEGTGVGGYTF | TGTGCCAGCAGCTTGGAAGGGACTGGCGTGGGCGGCTACACCTTC | TRBJ1-2 | TRBV7-9 | - | - | 15
CASSRTGSYEQYF | TGCGCCAGCAGTCGGACAGGGTCCTACGAGCAGTACTTC | TRBJ2-7 | TRBV23-1 | TRBD1 | - | 13
CSVREAGDQPQHF | TGCAGCGTGAGGGAGGCAGGAGATCAGCCCCAGCATTTT | TRBJ1-5 | TRBV29-1 | - | - | 13
CASSSPGTGDSYEQYF | TGTGCCAGCAGTAGCCCCGGGACAGGGGATTCCTACGAGCAGTACTTC | TRBJ2-7 | TRBV6-6 | TRBD1 | - | 16